Sequencing of this TCR beta chain was carried out in a study of cytomegalovirus exposure and HLA in healthy donors. For the study at large: Among fewer than 500 genotyped donors, around 80% fell in the Caucasian-associated ancestry cluster.

Whole-study findings and limits: It was taken for granted in presence/absence analyses that sequencing depth across donors was roughly uniform.

In the case of this clone: The target antigen is unknown.

V shed 5 bases and J 8 bases; nucleotides not matched to a gene: 5. Germline V gives CDR1 MDHEN, CDR2 SYDVKM. The CDR3 sequence is 12 residues long. The PCR contained 60 Vbeta and 13 Jbeta primers. Sequencing used immunoSEQ multiplex PCR; TCRdb keeps in-frame clones, though not all of them. Here the sample spans around 150,000 clones, about 74% being singletons. The sample comprised PBMCs. The chain has TRBV28 and TRBJ1-1; 7 bases are a match to TRBD1. This TCR derives from a man aged 35-49 years in good health and CMV-seronegative. CDR3 loop: CASSNPDREAFF. In nucleotides, the CDR3 is TGTGCCAGCAGTAACCCGGACAGGGAAGCTTTCTTT.